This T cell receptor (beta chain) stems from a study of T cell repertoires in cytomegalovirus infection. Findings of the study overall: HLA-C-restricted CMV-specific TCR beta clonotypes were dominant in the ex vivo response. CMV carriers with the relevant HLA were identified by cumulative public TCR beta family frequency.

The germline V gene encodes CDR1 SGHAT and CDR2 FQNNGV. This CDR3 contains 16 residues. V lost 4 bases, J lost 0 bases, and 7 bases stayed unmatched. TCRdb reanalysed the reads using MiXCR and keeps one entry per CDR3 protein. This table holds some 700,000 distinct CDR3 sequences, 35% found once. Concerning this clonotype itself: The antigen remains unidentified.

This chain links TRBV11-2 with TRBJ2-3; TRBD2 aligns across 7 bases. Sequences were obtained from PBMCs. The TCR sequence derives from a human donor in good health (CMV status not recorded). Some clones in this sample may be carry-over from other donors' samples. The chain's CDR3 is CASSSRAGTSTDTQYF. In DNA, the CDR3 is TGTGCCAGCAGCTCGAGAGCGGGGACGAGCACAGATACGCAGTATTTT.